This T cell receptor beta chain comes out of a study of metastatic and nonmetastatic thyroid tumors. Study as a whole: The comparison covered peripheral blood and tumor or nodule tissue in malignant and benign thyroid patients.

Notes on the study in general: It was reportedly found that TCR beta diversity was significantly higher in malignant thyroid tumors than in benign nodules, a difference seen in both blood and tumor samples.

The trim removed 10 bases at V and 6 bases at J, leaving 15 bases unmatched. Germline V gives CDR1 SEHNR, CDR2 FQNEAQ (reference sequence). The CDR3 has 15 amino acids. TCRdb used MiXCR to call clones anew from the PCR reads. This sample yields tens of thousands of clones, of which 28% are seen a single time; nearly 10% belongs to the top ten. No treatment had been given to any patient before thyroid surgery. For this clone: Antigen: not known.

The sequenced sample was blood. The chain combines TRBV7-9 with TRBJ2-7; 10 nucleotides match TRBD1. The TCR comes from a male donor with papillary thyroid cancer or a benign thyroid nodule (not recorded which). Some clones in this sample may be carry-over from other donors' samples. The CDR3 DNA follows: TGTGCCATCCGCACCACGACAGGGGGCAAGGTCGAGCAGTACTTC. This translates into CAIRTTTGGKVEQYF.